This is a list of T cell receptor beta chains from one sample in a study of shared clonotypes between healthy human individuals. The protocol was immunoSEQ multiplex PCR, while the TCRdb copy is restricted to in-frame clones and leaves out a portion. Of about 590,000 clones in the sample, about 95% were seen once. Sequenced sample: naive CD8+ T cells sorted from blood. The receptors shown here come from a woman aged 25 to 39 in good health. Both conserved end residues are part of each CDR3. The order of the fields is D gene, CDR3 length, V gene, J gene, clone size, CDR3 DNA, CDR3 protein. A D gene is named only where the DNA matches it firmly. Rows may omit the clone size; those that give it use once, few, many or a size class.

d_gene: TRBD2; len: 13; v_gene: TRBV10-2; j_gene: TRBJ2-7; abundance: NA; CDR3nt: TGCGCCAGCAGTGAGCCTAGCGGATACGAGCAGTACTTC; CDR3aa: CASSEPSGYEQYF
d_gene: NA; len: 14; v_gene: TRBV14; j_gene: TRBJ2-5; abundance: NA; CDR3nt: TGTGCCAGCAGCCAAGTAGAGCAAGGAGAGACCCAGTACTTC; CDR3aa: CASSQVEQGETQYF
d_gene: NA; len: 15; v_gene: TRBV29-1; j_gene: TRBJ2-7; abundance: NA; CDR3nt: TGCAGCGCCTCAGGAGGTGCAGTGAAATCCTACGAGCAGTACTTC; CDR3aa: CSASGGAVKSYEQYF
d_gene: NA; len: 16; v_gene: TRBV7-9; j_gene: TRBJ2-7; abundance: NA; CDR3nt: TGTGCCAGCAGCTTAGCGACGTCTAGGTCTTCTTACGAGCAGTACTTC; CDR3aa: CASSLATSRSSYEQYF
d_gene: TRBD2; len: 15; v_gene: TRBV6-5; j_gene: TRBJ2-5; abundance: NA; CDR3nt: TGTGCCAGCAGTTACTCTGGCGGGAGCGGGGAGACCCAGTACTTC; CDR3aa: CASSYSGGSGETQYF
d_gene: NA; len: 14; v_gene: TRBV13; j_gene: TRBJ1-4; abundance: NA; CDR3nt: TGTGCCAGCAGCTTAAGTAGGAGGAGGGAAAAACTGTTTTTT; CDR3aa: CASSLSRRREKLFF
d_gene: TRBD1; len: 13; v_gene: TRBV19; j_gene: TRBJ2-7; abundance: once; CDR3nt: TGTGCCAGTAGTATAGGGACAGGGGACGAGCAGTACTTC; CDR3aa: CASSIGTGDEQYF
d_gene: NA; len: 14; v_gene: TRBV2; j_gene: TRBJ2-3; abundance: NA; CDR3nt: TGTGCCAGCAGTGCTAGCGAGATCACAGATACGCAGTATTTT; CDR3aa: CASSASEITDTQYF
d_gene: NA; len: 17; v_gene: TRBV28; j_gene: TRBJ1-3; abundance: NA; CDR3nt: TGTGCCAGCACCCTTTGGGGTGGGGGACACTCTGGAAACACCATATATTTT; CDR3aa: CASTLWGGGHSGNTIYF
d_gene: TRBD1; len: 14; v_gene: TRBV27; j_gene: TRBJ1-6; abundance: NA; CDR3nt: TGTGCCAGCACACAGACAGGGTCAGGTTCACCCCTCCACTTT; CDR3aa: CASTQTGSGSPLHF
d_gene: NA; len: 15; v_gene: TRBV10-3; j_gene: TRBJ2-7; abundance: NA; CDR3nt: TGTGCCATCAGTGATGGGGGCGCCTATCTCTACGAGCAGTACTTC; CDR3aa: CAISDGGAYLYEQYF
d_gene: NA; len: 13; v_gene: TRBV7-9; j_gene: TRBJ1-2; abundance: NA; CDR3nt: TGTGCCAGCAGCCCCTACGTGGGAGCGGGCTACACCTTC; CDR3aa: CASSPYVGAGYTF
d_gene: NA; len: 16; v_gene: TRBV28; j_gene: TRBJ2-2; abundance: NA; CDR3nt: TGTGCCAGCAGCCTAACAGGGGAGGGGAACACCGGGGAGCTGTTTTTT; CDR3aa: CASSLTGEGNTGELFF
d_gene: TRBD1; len: 18; v_gene: TRBV10-2; j_gene: TRBJ2-7; abundance: NA; CDR3nt: TGCGCCAGCAGTGAGTCGACGTACCGGGACAGGGAGACAATCGAGCAGTACTTC; CDR3aa: CASSESTYRDRETIEQYF
d_gene: TRBD2; len: 15; v_gene: TRBV14; j_gene: TRBJ2-3; abundance: NA; CDR3nt: TGTGCCAGCAGCCAAGTCCTAGCGGGAGGACATACGCAGTATTTT; CDR3aa: CASSQVLAGGHTQYF
d_gene: NA; len: 16; v_gene: TRBV5-4; j_gene: TRBJ2-2; abundance: NA; CDR3nt: TGTGCCAGCAGCTTACCCGACAGTATTGGAACCGGGGAGCTGTTTTTT; CDR3aa: CASSLPDSIGTGELFF
d_gene: NA; len: 12; v_gene: TRBV12-5; j_gene: TRBJ2-1; abundance: NA; CDR3nt: TGTGCTAGTGGTCCCTCGGTGAATGAGCAGTTCTTC; CDR3aa: CASGPSVNEQFF
d_gene: NA; len: 13; v_gene: TRBV28; j_gene: TRBJ1-5; abundance: NA; CDR3nt: TGTGCCAGCACCCCGTGGGGCAATCAGCCCCAGCATTTT; CDR3aa: CASTPWGNQPQHF
d_gene: NA; len: 13; v_gene: TRBV5-6; j_gene: TRBJ1-2; abundance: NA; CDR3nt: TGTGCCAGCACTCAGGACGGCGGCTATGGCTACACCTTC; CDR3aa: CASTQDGGYGYTF
d_gene: TRBD1; len: 15; v_gene: TRBV10-2; j_gene: TRBJ2-3; abundance: NA; CDR3nt: TGCGCCAGCAGGGCCCTGGGACAGATTACAGATACGCAGTATTTT; CDR3aa: CASRALGQITDTQYF
d_gene: TRBD2; len: 17; v_gene: TRBV6-1; j_gene: TRBJ2-7; abundance: NA; CDR3nt: TGTGCCAGCAGTGGACCCGGGAGGGACTCTCGCTCCTACGAGCAGTACTTC; CDR3aa: CASSGPGRDSRSYEQYF
d_gene: NA; len: 14; v_gene: TRBV9; j_gene: TRBJ2-7; abundance: NA; CDR3nt: TGTGCCAGCAGCTTAGAGGGCAGCTTCTACGAGCAGTACTTC; CDR3aa: CASSLEGSFYEQYF